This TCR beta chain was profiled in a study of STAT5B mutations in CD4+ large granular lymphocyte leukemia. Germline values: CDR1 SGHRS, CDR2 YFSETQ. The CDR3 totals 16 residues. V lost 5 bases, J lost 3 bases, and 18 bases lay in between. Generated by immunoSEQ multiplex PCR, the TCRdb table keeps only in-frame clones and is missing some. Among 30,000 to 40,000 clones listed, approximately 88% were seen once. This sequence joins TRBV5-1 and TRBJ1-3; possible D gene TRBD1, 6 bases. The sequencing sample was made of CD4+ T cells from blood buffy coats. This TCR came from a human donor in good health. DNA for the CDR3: TGCGCCAGCAGTCTGGCCAACAGGGTCTATGGAAACACCATATATTTT. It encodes CASSLANRVYGNTIYF.